A single sample is the source of the 15 T cell receptor beta chains below, sequenced in a study of shared clonotypes between healthy human individuals. The repertoire was sequenced with immunoSEQ multiplex PCR; TCRdb's copy has only in-frame clones and lacks some. This sample carries some 490,000 clones, about 78% of them seen once, and the ten largest clones take 12%. The specimen sequenced was PBMCs. The receptors stem from a woman aged 40 to 50 in good health. Some clones in this sample may be carry-over from other donors' samples.

The V call is TRBV29-1, the J call TRBJ2-7, with 11 bases lining up with TRBD2. Per germline, CDR1 SQVTM and CDR2 ANQGSEA. V gave up 7 bases and J gave up 1 base; unmatched junction bases: 6. The CDR3 contains 14 residues. DNA for the CDR3: TGCAGCGCTTCGACTAGCGGGGCATCCTACGAGCAGTACTTC. It codes for CSASTSGASYEQYF.

The chain combines TRBV27 with TRBJ1-3; no reliable D call. Deletions cut 3 bases from V and 4 bases from J, with 7 bases between. The CDR3 runs to 13 residues. CDR1 MNHEY and CDR2 SMNVEV come from the germline V gene (reference sequence). CDR3 DNA: TGTGCCAGCAGTTTTCAGGCGGGAAACACCATATATTTT. This sequence encodes CASSFQAGNTIYF.

The V call is TRBV2, the J call TRBJ2-3; 11 bases are a match to TRBD1. The CDR3 covers 14 residues. The V gene end was trimmed by 7 bases and the J gene end by 6 bases; junction bases not matched to a gene: 6. Germline loops: CDR1 SNHLY, CDR2 FYNNEI. The CDR3: CASKPGQGDDTQYF. The DNA of the CDR3 is TGTGCCAGCAAACCGGGACAGGGGGACGATACGCAGTATTTT.

CDR3 residues: CASTRLAVYNEQFF. The DNA of the CDR3 is TGTGCCAGCACGAGACTAGCGGTATACAATGAGCAGTTCTTC. The V gene is TRBV28, the J gene TRBJ2-1, with 9 positions matching TRBD2. This CDR3 contains 14 residues. Trimming at V came to 7 bases and at J to 4 bases, leaving 5 bases not matched to a gene. CDR1 and CDR2 from the germline V gene are MDHEN and SYDVKM.

As for this clone: This sequence may be a read error, since a much larger clone differs from it by one base. This CDR3 is missing its conserved last phenylalanine or tryptophan, likely due to a read error. The chain joins TRBV28 to TRBJ1-5; TRBD1 might be the D (6 bases). Looked up from germline, CDR1 is MDHEN and CDR2 is SYDVKM. This CDR3 has 13 amino acids. Trimming took 5 bases from V and 2 from J, leaving 7 bases between them. The CDR3 reads CASSRQGNQPQHL. CDR3 DNA sequence: TGTGCCAGCAGTAGACAGGGCAATCAGCCCCAGCATCTT.

The chain has TRBV6-1 and TRBJ2-2, with 10 bases matching TRBD1. Germline V gene lookup returns CDR1 MNHNS and CDR2 SASEGT. The CDR3 loop spans 15 amino acids. With 6 bases clipped from V and 7 bases from J, the junction kept 8 bases outside the gene matches. This chain's CDR3 is CASRTGGGLGGELFF. CDR3 nucleotides: TGTGCCAGCAGGACAGGGGGCGGACTAGGCGGGGAGCTGTTTTTT.

The genes are TRBV5-1 and TRBJ2-7, with 8 bases aligning to TRBD1. From germline, CDR1 is SGHRS and CDR2 YFSETQ. The CDR3 spans 18 residues. After removal of 4 bases from V and 0 bases from J, the junction contained 15 bases not matched to a gene. The CDR3 spells CASSPDRARWVSSYEQYF. The CDR3 DNA reads TGCGCCAGCAGCCCGGACAGGGCAAGATGGGTTTCCTCCTACGAGCAGTACTTC.

This clone showed up just a few times. This CDR3 is CASSATGGYEKLFF. DNA for the CDR3: TGTGCCAGCAGCGCTACCGGGGGTTATGAAAAACTGTTTTTT. The rearrangement links TRBV7-9 to TRBJ1-4, with a possible D match to TRBD1 (5 bases). Trimming pared 5 bases from V and 6 bases from J, leaving 13 bases between. Per the germline V gene, CDR1 is SEHNR and CDR2 is FQNEAQ (reference sequence). The CDR3 spans 14 residues.

In nucleotides, the CDR3 is TGTGCCAGTAGTAAACTAGCGGGGACCTACAATGAGCAGTTCTTC. Translating it yields CASSKLAGTYNEQFF. This sequence joins TRBV19 and TRBJ2-1; 10 bases match TRBD2. The germline gives CDR1 LNHDA, CDR2 SQIVND (reference sequence). Losses at the gene ends were 4 bases for V and 2 bases for J; bases not matched to a gene: 2. The CDR3 spans 15 residues.

This rearrangement joins TRBV30 to TRBJ2-1; no firm D call. The CDR3 consists of 15 residues. Trimming cost V 0 bases and J 6 bases, with 15 bases left between them. CDR1 and CDR2 (germline): GTSNPN, SVGIG (reference sequence). In DNA, the CDR3 is TGTGCCTGGAGTGTCACAATGGGCAGTTCCAATGAGCAGTTCTTC. Translating it yields CAWSVTMGSSNEQFF. Supplemented by reference TRBV30 and TRBJ2-1, the full variable domain reads SQTIHQWPATLVQPVGSPLSLECTVEGTSNPNLYWYRQAAGRGLQLLFYSVGIGQISSEVPQNLSASRPQDRQFILSSKKLLLSDSGFYLCAWSVTMGSSNEQFFGPGTRLTVL.

The chain carries TRBV7-8 and TRBJ1-5, with D maybe TRBD1 (5 bases). CDR1 and CDR2 from the germline V gene are SGHVS and FQNEAQ. This CDR3 has 15 amino acids. V dropped 5 bases and J dropped 1 base, with 12 bases sitting between them. The CDR3 protein is CASSHGWDSNQPQHF. CDR3 bases: TGTGCCAGCAGCCATGGTTGGGACAGCAATCAGCCCCAGCATTTT.

The chain has TRBV5-5 and TRBJ1-5; the D gene is possibly TRBD1 (6 bases). The CDR3 has 14 amino acids. V shed 5 bases and J shed 5 bases, with 14 bases lying between them. Germline CDR1 and CDR2: SGHKS and YYEKEE (reference sequence). This CDR3 is CASSYRVGDQPQHF. CDR3 sequence (DNA): TGTGCCAGCAGTTACAGGGTTGGGGATCAGCCCCAGCATTTT.

This chain links TRBV7-2 with TRBJ1-5; D not resolved. The CDR3 sequence is 13 residues long. Trimming removed 5 bases at V and 3 bases at J, with 8 bases between. Germline CDR1 SGHTA, CDR2 FQGNSA. Here the CDR3 reads CASSPNTNQPQHF. CDR3 DNA sequence: TGTGCCAGCAGCCCTAATACCAATCAGCCCCAGCATTTT.

This sequence joins TRBV28 and TRBJ1-1; D is unresolved. The V and J ends lost 5 bases and 1 base respectively, with 5 bases between them. There are 12 residues in the CDR3. CDR1 is MDHEN, CDR2 SYDVKM, per germline. The CDR3 here is CASSPRNTEAFF. CDR3 sequence (DNA): TGTGCCAGCAGTCCCCGGAACACTGAAGCTTTCTTT.

The chain carries TRBV7-9 and TRBJ2-7; TRBD1 agrees at 10 bases. After removal of 5 bases from V and 6 bases from J, the junction contained 7 bases not matched to a gene. There are 14 residues in the CDR3. In germline, CDR1 is SEHNR, CDR2 FQNEAQ (reference sequence). The CDR3: CASSLGQGTGEQYF. DNA for the CDR3: TGTGCCAGCAGCCTGGGACAGGGGACGGGCGAGCAGTACTTC.